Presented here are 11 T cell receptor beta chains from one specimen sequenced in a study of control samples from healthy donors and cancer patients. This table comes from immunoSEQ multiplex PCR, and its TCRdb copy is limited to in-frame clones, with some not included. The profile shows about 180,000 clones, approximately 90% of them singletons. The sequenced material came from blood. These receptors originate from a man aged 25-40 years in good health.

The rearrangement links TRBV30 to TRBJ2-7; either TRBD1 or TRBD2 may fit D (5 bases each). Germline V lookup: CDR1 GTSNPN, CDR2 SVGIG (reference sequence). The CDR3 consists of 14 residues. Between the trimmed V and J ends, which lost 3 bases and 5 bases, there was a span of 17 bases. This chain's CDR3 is CAWRQWGPYDEQYF. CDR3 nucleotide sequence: TGTGCCTGGAGGCAGTGGGGACCTTACGACGAGCAGTACTTC.

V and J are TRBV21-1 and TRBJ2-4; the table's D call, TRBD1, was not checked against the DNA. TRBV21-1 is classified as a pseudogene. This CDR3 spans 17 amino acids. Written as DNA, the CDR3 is TGTGCCAGCAGCAAAGGGGTAGGGGCACTAGCCAAAAACATTCAGTACTTC. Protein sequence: CASSKGVGALAKNIQYF.

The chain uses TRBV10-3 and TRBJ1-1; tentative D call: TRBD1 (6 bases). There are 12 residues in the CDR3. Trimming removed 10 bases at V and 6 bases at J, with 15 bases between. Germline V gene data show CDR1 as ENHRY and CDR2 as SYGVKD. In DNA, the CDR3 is TGTGCCACAGGGAACGGACAGTCTGAAGCTTTCTTT. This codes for CATGNGQSEAFF.

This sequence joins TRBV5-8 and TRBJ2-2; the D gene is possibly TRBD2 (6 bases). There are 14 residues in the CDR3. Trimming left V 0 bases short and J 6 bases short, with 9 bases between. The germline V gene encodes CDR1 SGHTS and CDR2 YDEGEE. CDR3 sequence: CASSLVLAPGELFF. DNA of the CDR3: TGTGCCAGCAGCTTGGTCCTAGCGCCCGGGGAGCTGTTTTTT.

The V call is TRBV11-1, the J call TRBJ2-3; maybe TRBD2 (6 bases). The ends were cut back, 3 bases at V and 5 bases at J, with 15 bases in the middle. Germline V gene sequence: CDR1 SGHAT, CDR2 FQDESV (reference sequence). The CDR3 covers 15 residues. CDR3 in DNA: TGTGCCAGCAGCTTGAACGGGAGAGAGGTAGATACGCAGTATTTT. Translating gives CASSLNGREVDTQYF.

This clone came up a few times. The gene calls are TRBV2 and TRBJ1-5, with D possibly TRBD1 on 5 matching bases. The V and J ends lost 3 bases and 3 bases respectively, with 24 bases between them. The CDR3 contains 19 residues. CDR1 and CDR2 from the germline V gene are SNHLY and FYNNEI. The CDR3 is CASSDPVGDWDLPNQPQHF. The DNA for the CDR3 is TGTGCCAGCAGTGACCCTGTAGGGGATTGGGATCTTCCCAATCAGCCCCAGCATTTT.

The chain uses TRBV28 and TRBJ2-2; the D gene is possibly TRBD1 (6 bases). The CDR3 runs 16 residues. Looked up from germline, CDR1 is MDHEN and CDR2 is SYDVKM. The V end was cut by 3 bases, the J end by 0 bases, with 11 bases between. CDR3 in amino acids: CASSFTGSSNTGELFF. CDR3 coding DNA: TGTGCCAGCAGTTTCACAGGGTCATCGAACACCGGGGAGCTGTTTTTT.

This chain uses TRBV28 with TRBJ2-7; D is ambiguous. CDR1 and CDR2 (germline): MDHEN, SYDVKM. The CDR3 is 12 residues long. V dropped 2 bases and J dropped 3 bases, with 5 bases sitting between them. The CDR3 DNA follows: TGTGCCAGCAGTTTAATACGCTACGAGCAGTACTTC. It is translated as CASSLIRYEQYF.

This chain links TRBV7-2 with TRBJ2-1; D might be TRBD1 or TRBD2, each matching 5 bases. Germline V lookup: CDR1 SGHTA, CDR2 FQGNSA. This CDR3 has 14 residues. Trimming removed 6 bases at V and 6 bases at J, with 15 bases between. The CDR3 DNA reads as TGTGCCAGCAGTAATACGGGACCGTTCAATGAGCAGTTCTTC. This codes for CASSNTGPFNEQFF.

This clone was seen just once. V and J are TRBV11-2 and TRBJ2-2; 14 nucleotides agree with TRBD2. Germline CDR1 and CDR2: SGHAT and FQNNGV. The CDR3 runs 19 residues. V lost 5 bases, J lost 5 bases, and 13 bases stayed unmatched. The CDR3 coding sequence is TGTGCCAGCAGCACCCCCCCGACTAGCGGGAGGGCCGGAACCGGGGAGCTGTTTTTT. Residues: CASSTPPTSGRAGTGELFF.

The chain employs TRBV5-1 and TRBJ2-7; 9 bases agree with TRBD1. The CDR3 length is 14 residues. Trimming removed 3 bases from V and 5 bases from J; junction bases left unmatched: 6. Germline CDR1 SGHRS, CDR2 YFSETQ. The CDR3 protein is CASSWGQGEDEQYF. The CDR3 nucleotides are TGCGCCAGCAGCTGGGGACAGGGAGAGGACGAGCAGTACTTC.